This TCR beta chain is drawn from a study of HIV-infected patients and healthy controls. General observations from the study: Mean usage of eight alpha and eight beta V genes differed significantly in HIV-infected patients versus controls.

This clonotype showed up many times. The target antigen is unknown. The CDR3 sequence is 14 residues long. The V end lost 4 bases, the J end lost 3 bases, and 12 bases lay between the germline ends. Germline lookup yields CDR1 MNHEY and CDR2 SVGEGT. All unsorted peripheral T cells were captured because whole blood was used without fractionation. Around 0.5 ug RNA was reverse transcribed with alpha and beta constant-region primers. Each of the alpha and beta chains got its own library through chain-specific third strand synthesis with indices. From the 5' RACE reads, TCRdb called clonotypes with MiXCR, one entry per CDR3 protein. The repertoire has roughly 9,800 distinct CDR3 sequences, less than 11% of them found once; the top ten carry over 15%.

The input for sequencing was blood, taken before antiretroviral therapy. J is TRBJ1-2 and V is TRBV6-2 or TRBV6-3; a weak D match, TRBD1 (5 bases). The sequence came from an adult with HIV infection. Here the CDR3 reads CASSSDLRDYGYTF. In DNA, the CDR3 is TGTGCCAGCAGTTCCGACCTCAGGGACTATGGCTACACCTTC.